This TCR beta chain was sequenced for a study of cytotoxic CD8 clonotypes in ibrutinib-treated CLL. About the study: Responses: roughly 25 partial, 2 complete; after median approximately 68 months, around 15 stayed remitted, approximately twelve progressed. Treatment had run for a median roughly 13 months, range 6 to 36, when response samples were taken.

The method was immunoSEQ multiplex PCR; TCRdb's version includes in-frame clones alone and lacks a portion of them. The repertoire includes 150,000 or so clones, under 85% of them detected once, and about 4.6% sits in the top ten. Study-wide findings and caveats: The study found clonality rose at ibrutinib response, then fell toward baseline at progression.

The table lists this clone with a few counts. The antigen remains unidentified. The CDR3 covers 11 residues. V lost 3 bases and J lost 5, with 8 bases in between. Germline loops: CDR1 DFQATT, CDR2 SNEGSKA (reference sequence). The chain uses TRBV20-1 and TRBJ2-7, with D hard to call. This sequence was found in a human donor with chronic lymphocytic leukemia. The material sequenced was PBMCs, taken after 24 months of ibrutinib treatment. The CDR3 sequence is CSARRGNEQYF. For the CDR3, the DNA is TGCAGTGCTAGGCGAGGAAACGAGCAGTACTTC.